This T cell receptor (beta chain) was identified in a study of read filtering for tumor transcriptome and immune sequencing. Whole-study context: Mean patient age was roughly 70 years, range about 40 to 85; approximately 17 male, 14 female.

The library was built from roughly 400 ng RNA with molecular barcoded adaptors for alpha/delta and beta/gamma chains. In TCRdb, the reads were re-called with MiXCR into one record per CDR3 protein. This sample has more than 100,000 distinct CDR3 sequences, with 13% found just once. This clonotype was seen many times. The CDR3 has 13 residues. With 9 bases clipped from V and 5 bases from J, the junction kept 8 bases outside the gene matches. Germline CDR1 reads SGHNT; CDR2 reads YYREEE (reference sequence). V is TRBV5-4 and J is TRBJ2-5, with 9 positions matching TRBD1. The source material was a population of CD138-negative cells sorted from bone marrow. The origin of this receptor is a donor at least 40 years old with multiple myeloma. Written as DNA, the CDR3 is TGTGCCACCACAGGGGGCAGCAGGGAGACCCAGTACTTC. This sequence encodes CATTGGSRETQYF.